This TCR beta chain was obtained from a study of CD8+CD57+ T cells in acquired aplastic anemia. Patients selected for sequencing had displayed CD8+CD57+ cell expansion by flow cytometry. Genomic DNA was employed as the template in profiling TCR beta VDJ and CDR3. TCRdb redid the calling of the reads with MiXCR, one entry per CDR3 protein. This sample has roughly 120,000 distinct CDR3 sequences; 50% to 70% occur once, and the top ten carry about 31%. J lost 0 bases, V lost 7 bases, and 2 bases had no gene match. Germline loops: CDR1 SNHLY, CDR2 FYNNEI. CDR3 size: 15 residues. The receptor was isolated from a human donor with aplastic anemia. Sequencing was carried out using sorted CD4+, CD8+, or CD8+CD57+ T cells (not recorded which) from PBMCs. The chain couples TRBV2 to TRBJ2-6; 8 bases are shared with TRBD1. CDR3 sequence reads: CASTGGPSGANVLTF. The CDR3 DNA reads as TGTGCCAGCACAGGGGGCCCCTCTGGGGCCAACGTCCTGACTTTC.